What follows are 29 T cell receptor beta chains derived from one specimen sequenced in a study of vaccination and CD4 T cells after COVID-19. No cognate antigen is known for these TCRs. The treatment is: 10-day PBMC culture with coronavirus spike peptide pools or control peptides (ViraFEST assay). Sequencing of DNA taken from cultured CD4+ T cells relied on the Oncomine TCR Beta short-read assay. TCRdb reanalysed the PCR reads using MiXCR and keeps one entry per CDR3 protein. Of 20,000 or so distinct CDR3 sequences detected, roughly 50% appear once; the ten largest clones hold less than 7.5%. Source material: CD4+ T cells from blood, cultured in vitro. Receptors were obtained from a human donor who had recovered from COVID-19.

J is TRBJ1-2 and V is TRBV7-8; the D gene is possibly TRBD1 (5 bases). V was trimmed by 5 bases and J by 4 bases, leaving 14 bases between them. Germline lookup yields CDR1 SGHVS and CDR2 FQNEAQ. There are 14 residues in the CDR3. The DNA of the CDR3 is TGTGCCAGCAGCGTCGTAAGAGGGGCCTATGGCTACACCTTC. It codes for CASSVVRGAYGYTF.

Here the CDR3 reads CASSMAGGLETQYF. DNA of the CDR3: TGTGCCAGCAGTATGGCGGGAGGTTTGGAGACCCAGTACTTC. The chain employs TRBV12-3 or TRBV12-4 and TRBJ2-5, with TRBD2 identical over 8 bases. The ends lost 5 bases at V and 5 bases at J; junction bases unmatched: 7. The CDR3 consists of 14 residues.

The V call is TRBV19, the J call TRBJ2-2; the match to TRBD1 covers 7 bases. This CDR3 region has 14 residues. CDR1 is LNHDA and CDR2 is SQIVND in the germline V gene (reference sequence). Losses at the gene ends were 8 bases for V and 3 bases for J; bases not matched to a gene: 6. The CDR3 DNA reads TGTGCCAGTCGGGGACAGAGCTACACCGGGGAGCTGTTTTTT. As protein: CASRGQSYTGELFF.

The chain links TRBV7-9 to TRBJ2-3; 7 bases are shared with TRBD2. V shed 3 bases and J 2 bases; nucleotides not matched to a gene: 8. The CDR3 sequence is 16 residues long. Germline lookup yields CDR1 SEHNR and CDR2 FQNEAQ (reference sequence). Written as DNA, the CDR3 is TGTGCCAGCAGCTTGGGGGACTATGGGGTCACAGATACGCAGTATTTT. Protein product: CASSLGDYGVTDTQYF.

The rearrangement joins TRBV6-1 to TRBJ1-2; 8 bases match TRBD1. Looked up from germline, CDR1 is MNHNS and CDR2 is SASEGT. CDR3 size: 17 residues. J was trimmed by 0 bases and V by 1 base; bases with no gene match: 7. In DNA, the CDR3 is TGTGCCAGCAGTGAAGGCGGCAGGGGGCTGTCTAACTATGGCTACACCTTC. Its protein product is CASSEGGRGLSNYGYTF.

This chain joins TRBV18 and TRBJ2-2; D tentatively fits TRBD1 or TRBD2 (5 bases each). V lost 3 bases and J 1 base, leaving 15 bases between the germline ends. The germline CDR1 and CDR2 sequences are KGHSH and LQKENI. This CDR3 is built from 17 residues. DNA of the CDR3: TGTGCCAGCTCACCGTCCGGGACCCGGTGGAACACCGGGGAGCTGTTTTTT. It codes for CASSPSGTRWNTGELFF.

The chain uses TRBV7-8 and TRBJ1-6; D gene uncertain. This CDR3 has 15 residues. Trimming pared 7 bases from V and 15 bases from J, leaving 25 bases between. CDR1 and CDR2 (germline): SGHVS, FQNEAQ. This CDR3 reads CASTLGAGPSHGLHF. CDR3 DNA: TGTGCCAGCACCCTTGGAGCCGGGCCGTCCCATGGCCTCCACTTT. The whole variable domain, filled in from reference TRBV7-8 and TRBJ1-6, reads GAGVSQSPRYKVAKRGQDVALRCDPISGHVSLFWYQQALGQGPEFLTYFQNEAQLDKSGLPSDRFFAERPEGSVSTLKIQRTQQEDSAVYLCASTLGAGPSHGLHFGNGTRLTVT.

This chain joins TRBV6-2 or TRBV6-3 and TRBJ1-2; D is undetermined. This CDR3 region has 13 residues. Trimming took off 2 bases at V and 6 bases at J, with 10 bases between the two ends. Germline CDR1 MNHEY, CDR2 SVGEGT. DNA for the CDR3: TGTGCCAGCAGTTACCCGAACCGTGATGGCTACACCTTC. Protein sequence: CASSYPNRDGYTF.

The chain has TRBV19 and TRBJ1-5, with D uncertain. V dropped 9 bases and J dropped 3 bases, with 12 bases sitting between them. CDR3 length: 13 residues. Germline CDR1 and CDR2: LNHDA and SQIVND (reference sequence). CDR3 amino acids: CASRAVANQPQHF. The CDR3 DNA sequence: TGTGCCAGCCGGGCCGTTGCCAATCAGCCCCAGCATTTT.

J is TRBJ2-1 and V is TRBV6-1; D unclear. Per the germline V gene, CDR1 is MNHNS and CDR2 is SASEGT. V gave up 3 bases and J gave up 6 bases, with 18 bases separating them. The CDR3 covers 16 residues. Written as DNA, the CDR3 is TGTGCCAGCAGTGAGGTGGGTCAGTTTGGGTCCAATGAGCAGTTCTTC. Encoded protein: CASSEVGQFGSNEQFF.

This clonotype came up a few times. V gene TRBV20-1 combines with J gene TRBJ1-2; D uncertain. V shed 6 bases and J shed 4 bases, with 12 bases lying between them. This CDR3 has 12 residues. CDR1 and CDR2 (germline): DFQATT, SNEGSKA (reference sequence). The CDR3 protein is CSATDGGYGYTF. CDR3 in DNA: TGCAGTGCCACCGACGGTGGCTATGGCTACACCTTC.

The V and J genes are TRBV6-1 and TRBJ1-2, with 8 bases fitting TRBD1. The CDR3 is made up of 15 amino acids. From germline, CDR1 is MNHNS and CDR2 SASEGT. The V segment lost 4 bases and the J segment 8 bases; nucleotides outside the gene matches: 12. The CDR3 is CASSGRGQGSHGYTF. CDR3 nucleotide sequence: TGTGCCAGCAGTGGCAGGGGGCAAGGGTCACACGGCTACACCTTC.

This clonotype was counted between two and nine times. This rearrangement joins TRBV20-1 to TRBJ1-6, with a tentative D call TRBD1 (5 bases). The V and J ends lost 1 base and 10 bases respectively, with 14 bases between them. The CDR3 is 14 residues long. In germline, CDR1 is DFQATT, CDR2 SNEGSKA (reference sequence). The DNA of the CDR3 is TGCAGTGCTAGAGGAGGGCAGGGCGGCTCACCCCTCCACTTT. The encoded protein is CSARGGQGGSPLHF.

This clonotype was recorded a few times. The CDR3 bases are TGTGCCAGCAGTAAAATCCCGGGACTAGCGGGAAGGATGGGTCGAGAGACCCAGTACTTC. As protein: CASSKIPGLAGRMGRETQYF. The V gene is TRBV6-2 or TRBV6-3, the J gene TRBJ2-5; 13 nucleotides agree with TRBD2. Per the germline V gene, CDR1 is MNHEY and CDR2 is SVGEGT. J lost 4 bases, V lost 5 bases, and 19 bases had no gene match. The CDR3 consists of 20 residues.

This clonotype occurred a few times. The rearrangement uses TRBV20-1 and TRBJ1-2; no clear D. CDR3 length: 12 amino acids. Germline V gives CDR1 DFQATT, CDR2 SNEGSKA (reference sequence). The V gene lost 6 bases and the J gene lost 2 bases, with 10 bases spanning the gap. This chain's CDR3 is CSASTENYGYTF. CDR3 nucleotide sequence: TGCAGTGCCTCGACGGAAAACTATGGCTACACCTTC.

The rearrangement links TRBV20-1 to TRBJ1-2; tentatively, D is TRBD1 (5 bases). CDR1 and CDR2 from the germline V gene are DFQATT and SNEGSKA (reference sequence). There are 16 residues in the CDR3. Trimming removed 0 bases from V and 4 bases from J, with 18 bases in between. CDR3 loop: CSARDQRRDRGYGYTF. As DNA, the CDR3 is TGCAGTGCTAGAGATCAGCGCAGGGACCGAGGCTATGGCTACACCTTC.

The chain combines TRBV24-1 with TRBJ1-3; no definite D call. Deletions cut 4 bases from V and 1 base from J, with 4 bases between. This CDR3 is 13 amino acids long. Germline lookup yields CDR1 KGHDR and CDR2 SFDVKD. The CDR3 DNA reads TGTGCCACCAGTGACCTGTCTGGAAACACCATATATTTT. Protein product: CATSDLSGNTIYF.

The CDR3 here is CASSPYGQGVNTEAFF. CDR3 bases: TGTGCCAGTAGTCCCTACGGACAGGGGGTGAACACTGAAGCTTTCTTT. The J gene is TRBJ1-1, the V gene TRBV19; 10 nucleotides align to TRBD1. Germline trimming cut 5 bases from V and 0 bases from J; bases unmatched to any gene: 6. CDR1 and CDR2 (germline): LNHDA, SQIVND (reference sequence). The CDR3 is 16 residues long. Drawing the rest from reference TRBV19 and TRBJ1-1, the complete variable domain is DGGITQSPKYLFRKEGQNVTLSCEQNLNHDAMYWYRQDPGQGLRLIYYSQIVNDFQKGDIAEGYSVSREKKESFPLTVTSAQKNPTAFYLCASSPYGQGVNTEAFFGQGTRLTVV.

This clonotype qualifies as medium-sized (0.01 to 0.1%). V and J are TRBV2 and TRBJ2-7, with D perhaps given as TRBD1 or TRBD2 (5 bases each). Germline CDR1 SNHLY, CDR2 FYNNEI. This CDR3 contains 16 residues. V lost 1 base to trimming and J lost 3 bases, with 16 bases between them. The CDR3 reads CASSEGGLRDGYEQYF. As DNA, the CDR3 is TGTGCCAGCAGTGAAGGCGGCCTCCGGGACGGCTACGAGCAGTACTTC.

This chain links TRBV27 with TRBJ2-3; D tentatively reads TRBD1 or TRBD2 (5 bases each). The V end was cut by 3 bases, the J end by 8 bases, with 18 bases between. CDR3 length equals 15 residues. CDR1 is MNHEY, CDR2 SMNVEV, per germline (reference sequence). CDR3 in DNA: TGTGCCAGCAGTTTCGTGGCTCCCGGGGCGGGTACGCAGTATTTT. Amino acids: CASSFVAPGAGTQYF.

V and J are TRBV7-8 and TRBJ2-7; D gene ambiguous. Trimming took 5 bases from V and 0 from J, leaving 11 bases between them. The CDR3 runs 14 residues. Germline lookup yields CDR1 SGHVS and CDR2 FQNEAQ. The CDR3 reads CASSLISSSYEQYF. The CDR3, as DNA: TGTGCCAGCAGCCTAATATCCTCCTCCTACGAGCAGTACTTC.

The V call is TRBV20-1, the J call TRBJ2-1; D gene unclear. V was pared by 6 bases and J by 6 bases, with 15 bases between. The CDR3 is 13 amino acids. Looked up from germline, CDR1 is DFQATT and CDR2 is SNEGSKA (reference sequence). CDR3 region: CSASPWSLNEQFF. The CDR3 nucleotides are TGCAGTGCCTCCCCTTGGAGTCTCAATGAGCAGTTCTTC.

The chain carries TRBV7-2 and TRBJ1-1, with D possibly matching TRBD1 (5 bases). Germline V lookup: CDR1 SGHTA, CDR2 FQGNSA. The CDR3 is 14 amino acids. V was cut by 2 bases and J by 4 bases, with 11 bases left in between. CDR3 residues: CASSLLAGSTEAFF. CDR3 coding DNA: TGTGCCAGCAGCTTATTGGCAGGGTCCACTGAAGCTTTCTTT.

This chain connects TRBV2 to TRBJ2-5, with D perhaps matching TRBD2 (7 bases). CDR3 length equals 16 residues. The V and J ends lost 6 bases and 4 bases respectively, with 21 bases between them. The germline V gene has CDR1 SNHLY and CDR2 FYNNEI. The CDR3 nucleotides read TGTGCCAGCAGGGCGACTGGGGGGGGGCTTGGAGAGACCCAGTACTTC. Its protein product is CASRATGGGLGETQYF.

The chain links TRBV11-3 to TRBJ1-1; a possible D gene is TRBD1 (5 bases). The CDR3 contains 18 residues. The germline V gene encodes CDR1 SGHNT and CDR2 YENEEA. Trimming cost V 3 bases and J 1 base, with 21 bases left between them. In DNA form, the CDR3 reads TGTGCCAGCAGCTTGGGCCGGCAGGGAGGTCTCTGGAACACTGAAGCTTTCTTT. As protein: CASSLGRQGGLWNTEAFF.

A few counts support this clonotype. The V gene is TRBV7-3, the J gene TRBJ2-5, with a tentative D call TRBD2 (6 bases). This CDR3 is 14 amino acids long. Germline values: CDR1 SGHTA, CDR2 FQGTGA. V was trimmed by 5 bases and J by 2 bases, leaving 12 bases between them. The CDR3, as DNA: TGTGCCAGCAGCCGGGACTTTAGTCAAGAGACCCAGTACTTC. Encoded protein: CASSRDFSQETQYF.

This clonotype was observed a handful of times. This chain joins TRBV27 and TRBJ2-1; D may be TRBD2 (5 bases). Germline V gene sequence: CDR1 MNHEY, CDR2 SMNVEV (reference sequence). This CDR3 is built from 14 residues. Trimming stripped 4 bases from V and 8 bases from J, with 15 bases between. CDR3 protein: CASSSPPLGYEQFF. The DNA of the CDR3 is TGTGCCAGCAGTTCCCCACCACTAGGTTATGAGCAGTTCTTC.

This chain links TRBV11-1 with TRBJ1-5, with TRBD1 matching over 7 bases. The CDR3 length is 13 residues. From germline, CDR1 is SGHAT and CDR2 FQDESV (reference sequence). Trimming at V came to 5 bases and at J to 7 bases, leaving 5 bases not matched to a gene. In DNA form, the CDR3 reads TGTGCCAGCAGCCTCGACAGGGACCAGCCCCAGCATTTT. This gives the protein CASSLDRDQPQHF.

The rearrangement joins TRBV20-1 to TRBJ2-1; D perhaps matches TRBD2 (6 bases). The ends were cut back, 6 bases at V and 5 bases at J, with 11 bases in the middle. Germline-derived CDR1 and CDR2 are DFQATT and SNEGSKA (reference sequence). This CDR3 spans 12 amino acids. CDR3 DNA: TGCAGTGCGCCGGGACTCAACAATGAGCAGTTCTTC. Translation: CSAPGLNNEQFF.